This T cell receptor beta chain is from a study of blood T cell repertoires in COVID-19. Across the whole study: COVID-19 samples, acute and convalescent, were from the United States, Italy and Spain. In each case, the material was cDNA or gDNA derived from T cells, B-cell-depleted T cells, or PBMCs.

In the authors' workflow: The authors estimated nucleated cell counts from reference gene primer amplification. Generated by immunoSEQ multiplex PCR, the TCRdb table keeps only in-frame clones and is missing some. V, J and clone size are those of that table, while D and trimming were read from the DNA. The data show about 160,000 clones, approximately 87% seen once. From germline, CDR1 is MGHDK and CDR2 SYGVNS. The CDR3 consists of 14 residues. V shed 0 bases and J shed 1 base, with 6 bases lying between them. This chain connects TRBV25-1 to TRBJ1-1; D remains ambiguous. The source material was peripheral blood. The source is a man older than 75 with acute or convalescent COVID-19. Written as DNA, the CDR3 is TGTGCCAGCAGTGAATATCTAGGGAACACTGAAGCTTTCTTT. It translates to CASSEYLGNTEAFF.